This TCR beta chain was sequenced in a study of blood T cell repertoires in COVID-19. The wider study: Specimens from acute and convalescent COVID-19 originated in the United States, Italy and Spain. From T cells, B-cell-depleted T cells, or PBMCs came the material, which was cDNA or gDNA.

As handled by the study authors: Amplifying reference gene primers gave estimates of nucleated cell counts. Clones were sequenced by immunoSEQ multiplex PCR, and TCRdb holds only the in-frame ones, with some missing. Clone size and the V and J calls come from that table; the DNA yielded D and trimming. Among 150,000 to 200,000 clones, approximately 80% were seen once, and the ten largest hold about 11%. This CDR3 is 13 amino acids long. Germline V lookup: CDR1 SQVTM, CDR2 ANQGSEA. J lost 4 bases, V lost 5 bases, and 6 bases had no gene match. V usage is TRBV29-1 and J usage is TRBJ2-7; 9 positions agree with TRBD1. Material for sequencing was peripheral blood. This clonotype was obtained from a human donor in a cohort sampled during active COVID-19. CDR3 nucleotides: TGCAGCGTTCGACAGGGGGATAAGTACGAGCAGTACTTC. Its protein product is CSVRQGDKYEQYF.